Listed here are 27 T cell receptor beta chains from one sample, sequenced in a study of blood T cell repertoires in COVID-19. Some clones are missing from TCRdb's copy, which holds only in-frame ones; the method was immunoSEQ multiplex PCR. The table has over 150,000 clones, 80% to 90% seen once. Sequencing used peripheral blood. These receptors all come from a woman in her 70s with COVID-19, enrolled during active disease.

The genes are TRBV28 and TRBJ1-6; no definite D call. This CDR3 contains 14 residues. CDR1 MDHEN and CDR2 SYDVKM come from the germline V gene. V gave up 1 base and J gave up 9 bases, with 10 bases separating them. The CDR3: CASSLSQGVSPLHF. The CDR3 DNA follows: TGTGCCAGCAGTTTATCTCAAGGAGTTTCACCCCTCCACTTT.

The rearrangement uses TRBV19 and TRBJ2-7, with D maybe TRBD2 (5 bases). V lost 5 bases, J lost 2 bases, and 13 bases lay in between. This CDR3 spans 14 amino acids. The germline gives CDR1 LNHDA, CDR2 SQIVND (reference sequence). CDR3 coding DNA: TGTGCCAGTAGTCGAGGGAGCGACACCTACGAGCAGTACTTC. The encoded protein is CASSRGSDTYEQYF.

The chain links TRBV27 to TRBJ1-5; D not resolved. V was shortened by 7 bases and J by 2 bases, with 6 bases between the two germline ends. Germline V gives CDR1 MNHEY, CDR2 SMNVEV (reference sequence). The CDR3 length is 12 residues. CDR3 DNA: TGTGCCAGCAATACGGGCAATCAGCCCCAGCATTTT. It specifies CASNTGNQPQHF.

This clone was detected once. The CDR3 loop reads CASSPGTGGASGYTF. CDR3 nucleotide sequence: TGTGCCAGCAGCCCCGGGACAGGGGGCGCGTCTGGCTACACCTTC. The chain employs TRBV5-6 and TRBJ1-2, with 12 bases aligning to TRBD1. The trim removed 4 bases at V and 7 bases at J, leaving 8 bases unmatched. The CDR3 totals 15 residues. Germline V gives CDR1 SGHDT, CDR2 YYEEEE.

This clone was recorded only once. The chain links TRBV4-2 to TRBJ2-4; D might be TRBD1 (7 bases). Looked up from germline, CDR1 is LGHNA and CDR2 is YNFKEQ. CDR3 length: 15 residues. The V and J ends lost 7 bases and 8 bases respectively, with 21 bases between them. CDR3 DNA: TGTGCCAGCACTCACCGCTCGGACAGGAGGGACATTCAGTACTTC. Amino acid sequence: CASTHRSDRRDIQYF.

The chain couples TRBV18 to TRBJ2-6, with 7 bases that match TRBD2. Germline-derived CDR1 and CDR2 are KGHSH and LQKENI. This CDR3 is built from 19 residues. The junction had 11 bases not matched to a gene; V was cut back by 3 bases and J by 0 bases. CDR3 nucleotide sequence: TGTGCCAGCTCACCCCGAAGGGACTACCTGGACTCTGGGGCCAACGTCCTGACTTTC. The encoded protein is CASSPRRDYLDSGANVLTF.

The chain employs TRBV6-5 and TRBJ2-1; 8 positions match TRBD2. The ends lost 7 bases at V and 7 bases at J; junction bases unmatched: 6. This CDR3 has 13 amino acids. From germline, CDR1 is MNHEY and CDR2 SVGAGI. The CDR3 DNA sequence: TGTGCCAGCATGCGGGGGGCGAGGAATGAGCAGTTCTTC. It yields the protein CASMRGARNEQFF.

The chain recombines TRBV28 with TRBJ2-1, with TRBD1 matching 8 bases. This CDR3 is built from 14 residues. V shed 1 base and J 8 bases; nucleotides not matched to a gene: 4. Germline V gene sequence: CDR1 MDHEN, CDR2 SYDVKM. The CDR3: CASSLFDRGHEQFF. The CDR3 nucleotides are TGTGCCAGCAGTTTATTCGACAGGGGCCATGAGCAGTTCTTC.

V and J are TRBV28 and TRBJ2-7, with D hard to call. This CDR3 is 11 amino acids long. V lost 3 bases to trimming and J lost 6 bases, with 6 bases between them. The germline V gene encodes CDR1 MDHEN and CDR2 SYDVKM. The CDR3 DNA sequence: TGTGCCAGCAGTTTGGGCCTCGAGCAGTACTTC. The encoded protein is CASSLGLEQYF.

The chain is built from TRBV2 and TRBJ1-1; D remains unclear. The germline CDR1 and CDR2 sequences are SNHLY and FYNNEI. V gave up 7 bases and J gave up 4 bases, with 10 bases separating them. This CDR3 region has 12 residues. CDR3 amino acids: CASIRGRTEAFF. The CDR3 coding sequence is TGTGCCAGCATACGAGGGCGCACTGAAGCTTTCTTT.

The chain is built from TRBV11-2 and TRBJ2-3; D may be TRBD2 (6 bases). The V gene lost 5 bases and the J gene lost 5 bases, with 14 bases spanning the gap. The CDR3 loop spans 14 amino acids. The germline V gene encodes CDR1 SGHAT and CDR2 FQNNGV. The CDR3: CASSAPGVRDTQYF. The CDR3 bases are TGTGCCAGCAGCGCTCCGGGGGTCAGAGATACGCAGTATTTT.

The chain employs TRBV2 and TRBJ2-1, with 9 positions matching TRBD2. The CDR3 is 14 amino acids. V lost 5 bases and J lost 9; bases outside the gene matches: 8. Germline-derived CDR1 and CDR2 are SNHLY and FYNNEI. In DNA form, the CDR3 reads TGTGCCAGCAGTTTTGAGCGGGGGGTCAGTGAGCAGTTCTTC. Protein sequence: CASSFERGVSEQFF.

The V gene is TRBV11-2, the J gene TRBJ1-3, with D unclear. The CDR3 runs 12 residues. Trimming pared 7 bases from V and 8 bases from J, leaving 12 bases between. Germline loops: CDR1 SGHAT, CDR2 FQNNGV. This CDR3 is CASTSSGYTIYF. As DNA, the CDR3 is TGTGCCAGCACTTCTAGCGGGTACACCATATATTTT.

J is TRBJ1-3 and V is TRBV30, with D unclear. Trimming cost V 0 bases and J 8 bases, with 11 bases left between them. The CDR3 sequence is 13 residues long. Germline V CDR1 and CDR2: GTSNPN, SVGIG (reference sequence). CDR3 sequence: CAWSVIGVDTIYF. DNA of the CDR3: TGTGCCTGGAGTGTAATCGGGGTGGACACCATATATTTT.

This chain links TRBV30 with TRBJ2-3; a possible D gene is TRBD2 (6 bases). CDR3 size: 14 residues. Trimming pared 4 bases from V and 7 bases from J, leaving 18 bases between. Germline CDR1 is GTSNPN and CDR2 is SVGIG (reference sequence). CDR3 loop: CAWTQPGLAYTQYF. The CDR3 region has the DNA TGTGCCTGGACCCAACCCGGGCTAGCGTATACGCAGTATTTT.

The chain carries TRBV12-3 or TRBV12-4 and TRBJ1-1, with a possible D match to TRBD1 (5 bases). V lost 3 bases and J lost 5, with 7 bases in between. The CDR3 has 12 residues. CDR3: CASSLTATEAFF. The CDR3 nucleotides are TGTGCCAGCAGTTTGACAGCGACTGAAGCTTTCTTT.

The genes are TRBV18 and TRBJ2-2; the D gene is possibly TRBD1 (6 bases). V shed 3 bases and J shed 7 bases, with 12 bases lying between them. The CDR3 runs to 14 residues. Looked up from germline, CDR1 is KGHSH and CDR2 is LQKENI. CDR3 region: CASSPPQGHGELFF. CDR3 DNA sequence: TGTGCCAGCTCACCGCCACAGGGACACGGGGAGCTGTTTTTT.

The chain combines TRBV7-9 with TRBJ1-3, with D possibly matching TRBD1 (5 bases). With 4 bases removed from V and 2 bases from J, the gap between germline ends came to 9 bases. This CDR3 contains 14 residues. Germline V gives CDR1 SEHNR, CDR2 FQNEAQ (reference sequence). The CDR3 nucleotides are TGTGCCAGCAGCTCAGGGTGGGCTGGAAACACCATATATTTT. It specifies CASSSGWAGNTIYF.

The V gene is TRBV6-4, the J gene TRBJ2-7; D is possibly TRBD2 (6 bases). The CDR3 totals 15 residues. CDR1 is MRHNA and CDR2 is SNTAGT in the germline V gene. Trimming left V 6 bases short and J 5 bases short, with 20 bases between. CDR3 DNA sequence: TGTGCCAGCAGCCCCCCGGACACCGGAGGGGACGAGCAGTACTTC. As protein: CASSPPDTGGDEQYF.

The chain employs TRBV7-9 and TRBJ1-6, with 9 nucleotides matching TRBD1. Germline loops: CDR1 SEHNR, CDR2 FQNEAQ (reference sequence). This CDR3 spans 16 amino acids. After removal of 1 base from V and 10 bases from J, the junction contained 8 bases not matched to a gene. The CDR3 loop is CASSLGGGQGGSPLHF. The CDR3 DNA reads as TGTGCCAGCAGCTTAGGGGGGGGACAGGGTGGATCACCCCTCCACTTT.

The gene calls are TRBV3-1 (or the pseudogene TRBV3-2) and TRBJ1-1; weak D call: TRBD1 (5 bases). Per the germline V gene, CDR1 is LGHDT and CDR2 is YNNKEL (reference sequence). The CDR3 covers 14 residues. V was clipped by 4 bases and J by 1 base, with 10 bases between them. CDR3 loop: CASSRGGGNTEAFF. CDR3 nucleotide sequence: TGTGCCAGCAGCCGTGGGGGGGGGAACACTGAAGCTTTCTTT.

The chain has TRBV6-5 and TRBJ1-2; no definite D call. The CDR3 length is 14 residues. Germline loops: CDR1 MNHEY, CDR2 SVGAGI. With 7 bases removed from V and 4 bases from J, the gap between germline ends came to 16 bases. The CDR3 reads CASNRLRRSYGYTF. As DNA, the CDR3 is TGTGCCAGCAACCGACTTCGGAGGAGCTATGGCTACACCTTC.

The rearrangement links TRBV10-3 to TRBJ2-1; 8 bases line up with TRBD2. Germline trimming cut 4 bases from V and 0 bases from J; bases unmatched to any gene: 8. The CDR3 loop spans 17 amino acids. From germline, CDR1 is ENHRY and CDR2 SYGVKD. This CDR3 reads CAISGGRSGSSYNEQFF. The DNA of the CDR3 is TGTGCCATCAGTGGGGGCCGGAGCGGGAGCTCCTACAATGAGCAGTTCTTC.

This sequence joins TRBV6-5 and TRBJ2-7; 7 bases map to TRBD1. This CDR3 comprises 14 residues. The germline CDR1 and CDR2 sequences are MNHEY and SVGAGI. The J segment lost 0 bases and the V segment lost 6 bases, leaving 5 bases of the junction unmatched. The CDR3 DNA is TGTGCCAGCAGCAGGACAGGAGTCTCCTACGAGCAGTACTTC. This gives the protein CASSRTGVSYEQYF.

The rearrangement joins TRBV6-1 to TRBJ1-5; D may be TRBD1 (5 bases). The V gene lost 3 bases and the J gene lost 4 bases, with 7 bases spanning the gap. The CDR3 loop spans 13 amino acids. From germline, CDR1 is MNHNS and CDR2 SASEGT. Written as DNA, the CDR3 is TGTGCCAGCAGTGAGGGGCCTAATCAGCCCCAGCATTTT. This codes for CASSEGPNQPQHF.

The chain couples TRBV24-1 to TRBJ2-7; 9 bases fit TRBD1. The CDR3 runs to 15 residues. Germline lookup yields CDR1 KGHDR and CDR2 SFDVKD. V was pared by 3 bases and J by 6 bases, with 8 bases of the junction left unmatched. The DNA for the CDR3 is TGTGCCACCAGTGATACCGGGACAGGGTTTGGCGAGCAGTACTTC. It codes for CATSDTGTGFGEQYF.

The rearrangement joins TRBV11-2 to TRBJ2-7; 7 bases are a match to TRBD1. This CDR3 comprises 15 residues. Trimming took 3 bases from V and 5 from J; bases not matched to a gene: 10. CDR1 SGHAT and CDR2 FQNNGV come from the germline V gene. CDR3: CASSFSGTADHEQYF. DNA of the CDR3: TGTGCCAGCAGCTTTTCCGGGACAGCCGATCACGAGCAGTACTTC.